The TCR beta chain under discussion was sequenced for a study of cytomegalovirus exposure and HLA in healthy donors. Findings and limits, study-wide: Reported findings show TCR beta sequences accurately forecast HLA-A and HLA-B alleles in most subjects.

Worth noting for this clone: Its specificity is not known.

Primers: 60 Vbeta forward and 13 Jbeta reverse. Clones were sequenced by immunoSEQ multiplex PCR, and TCRdb holds only the in-frame ones, with some missing. The data hold more than 40,000 clones, with 45% to 60% observed a single time. The CDR3 is made up of 17 amino acids. Germline V gene data show CDR1 as LGHNA and CDR2 as YNFKEQ. The V segment lost 1 base and the J segment 4 bases; nucleotides outside the gene matches: 8. Sequences were obtained from PBMCs. V usage is TRBV4-2 and J usage is TRBJ2-3; 10 bases fit TRBD2. The sequence was obtained from a man in his 60s in good health and CMV-seronegative. The CDR3: CASSQGRPSGRADTQYF. The CDR3 coding sequence is TGTGCCAGCAGCCAAGGCCGGCCCAGCGGGAGGGCAGATACGCAGTATTTT.